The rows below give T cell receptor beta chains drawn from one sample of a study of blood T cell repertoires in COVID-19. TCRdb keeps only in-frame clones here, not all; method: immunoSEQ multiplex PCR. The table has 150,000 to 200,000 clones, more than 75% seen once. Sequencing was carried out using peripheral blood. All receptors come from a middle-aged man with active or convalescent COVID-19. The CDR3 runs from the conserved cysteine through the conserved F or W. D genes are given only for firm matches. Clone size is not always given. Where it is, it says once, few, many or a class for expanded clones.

cdr3_aa: CASSRAGISYNEQFF
cdr3_nt: TGTGCCAGCAGCCGGGCCGGGATATCCTACAATGAGCAGTTCTTC
v_call: TRBV5-6
j_call: TRBJ2-1
d_call: -
clone_size: -

cdr3_aa: CASSLLVTSSYNEQFF
cdr3_nt: TGTGCCAGCAGCTTGCTAGTTACGAGCTCCTACAATGAGCAGTTCTTC
v_call: TRBV11-3
j_call: TRBJ2-1
d_call: -
clone_size: -

cdr3_aa: CASSQVWGQGYEQYF
cdr3_nt: TGTGCCAGCAGCCAAGTATGGGGACAGGGTTACGAGCAGTACTTC
v_call: TRBV3-1/TRBV3-2
j_call: TRBJ2-7
d_call: TRBD1
clone_size: once

cdr3_aa: CAGSGSSYNEQFF
cdr3_nt: TGTGCCGGGAGCGGGAGCTCCTACAATGAGCAGTTCTTC
v_call: TRBV30
j_call: TRBJ2-1
d_call: TRBD2
clone_size: -

cdr3_aa: CASSSPRGQGSGANVLTF
cdr3_nt: TGTGCCAGCAGTTCCCCCAGAGGACAGGGTTCGGGGGCCAACGTCCTGACTTTC
v_call: TRBV28
j_call: TRBJ2-6
d_call: TRBD1
clone_size: -

cdr3_aa: CASSLGQAWAQPQHF
cdr3_nt: TGTGCCAGCAGCTTAGGGCAGGCATGGGCTCAGCCCCAGCATTTT
v_call: TRBV7-2
j_call: TRBJ1-5
d_call: -
clone_size: -

cdr3_aa: CASSVGVRIHYGYTF
cdr3_nt: TGTGCCAGCAGCGTAGGAGTCAGGATACACTATGGCTACACCTTC
v_call: TRBV9
j_call: TRBJ1-2
d_call: -
clone_size: -

cdr3_aa: CASSLRNTEAFF
cdr3_nt: TGTGCCAGCAGCCTTAGGAACACTGAAGCTTTCTTT
v_call: TRBV28
j_call: TRBJ1-1
d_call: -
clone_size: -

cdr3_aa: CAIRPGQGLQETQYF
cdr3_nt: TGTGCCATCAGGCCGGGACAGGGTCTCCAAGAGACCCAGTACTTC
v_call: TRBV10-3
j_call: TRBJ2-5
d_call: TRBD1
clone_size: -

cdr3_aa: CASSFPGEYPGNTIYF
cdr3_nt: TGTGCCAGCAGCTTTCCGGGGGAATACCCTGGAAACACCATATATTTT
v_call: TRBV5-6
j_call: TRBJ1-3
d_call: -
clone_size: -

cdr3_aa: CATSRDVAGLREKLFF
cdr3_nt: TGTGCCACCAGCAGAGATGTTGCGGGGTTGAGGGAAAAACTGTTTTTT
v_call: TRBV15
j_call: TRBJ1-4
d_call: -
clone_size: -

cdr3_aa: CASSHQGVYEQYF
cdr3_nt: TGTGCCAGCAGCCACCAGGGGGTATACGAGCAGTACTTC
v_call: TRBV14
j_call: TRBJ2-7
d_call: TRBD1
clone_size: -

cdr3_aa: CASSGPSGGWTDTQYF
cdr3_nt: TGTGCCAGCAGTGGTCCTAGCGGAGGCTGGACGGATACGCAGTATTTT
v_call: TRBV6-1
j_call: TRBJ2-3
d_call: TRBD2
clone_size: once

cdr3_aa: CASSEFLGTLGTGELFF
cdr3_nt: TGTGCCAGCAGTGAATTTCTCGGGACTCTCGGCACCGGGGAGCTGTTTTTT
v_call: TRBV6-1
j_call: TRBJ2-2
d_call: -
clone_size: -

cdr3_aa: CATISNQPQHF
cdr3_nt: TGTGCCACAATTAGCAATCAGCCCCAGCATTTT
v_call: TRBV7-2
j_call: TRBJ1-5
d_call: -
clone_size: -

cdr3_aa: CASSSGARGTGELFF
cdr3_nt: TGTGCCAGCAGTTCGGGAGCGCGAGGCACCGGGGAGCTGTTTTTT
v_call: TRBV6-5
j_call: TRBJ2-2
d_call: -
clone_size: -

cdr3_aa: CSVGGSYNEQFF
cdr3_nt: TGCAGCGTTGGCGGATCCTACAATGAGCAGTTCTTC
v_call: TRBV29-1
j_call: TRBJ2-1
d_call: -
clone_size: -

cdr3_aa: CASSRSGSSNEKLFF
cdr3_nt: TGTGCCAGCAGCAGAAGCGGCAGCTCGAATGAAAAACTGTTTTTT
v_call: TRBV7-2
j_call: TRBJ1-4
d_call: -
clone_size: -

cdr3_aa: CASSPEAGVSTGELFF
cdr3_nt: TGTGCCAGCTCACCGGAAGCGGGAGTTTCTACCGGGGAGCTGTTTTTT
v_call: TRBV18
j_call: TRBJ2-2
d_call: TRBD2
clone_size: once

cdr3_aa: CASSLQQAGPTDTQYF
cdr3_nt: TGTGCCAGTAGTCTCCAGCAAGCGGGACCCACAGATACGCAGTATTTT
v_call: TRBV19
j_call: TRBJ2-3
d_call: TRBD2
clone_size: -

cdr3_aa: CATSDLPAAGGTDTQYF
cdr3_nt: TGTGCCACCAGTGACTTACCCGCGGCGGGAGGTACAGATACGCAGTATTTT
v_call: TRBV24-1
j_call: TRBJ2-3
d_call: TRBD2
clone_size: -

cdr3_aa: CASSSGTSRTDTQYF
cdr3_nt: TGTGCCAGCAGTTCTGGGACTAGCCGCACAGATACGCAGTATTTT
v_call: TRBV27
j_call: TRBJ2-3
d_call: TRBD2
clone_size: -

cdr3_aa: CASSLMGVGGFGETQYF
cdr3_nt: TGTGCCAGCAGCTTAATGGGTGTGGGGGGTTTTGGAGAGACCCAGTACTTC
v_call: TRBV7-3
j_call: TRBJ2-5
d_call: -
clone_size: few

cdr3_aa: CASRPSGVGDQETQYF
cdr3_nt: TGTGCCAGCAGACCGTCGGGGGTTGGAGACCAAGAGACCCAGTACTTC
v_call: TRBV28
j_call: TRBJ2-5
d_call: -
clone_size: -

cdr3_aa: CASSVVLSLTGTGGRGYTF
cdr3_nt: TGTGCCAGCAGTGTAGTTTTATCTCTAACCGGGACAGGGGGCCGTGGCTACACCTTC
v_call: TRBV6-1
j_call: TRBJ1-2
d_call: TRBD1
clone_size: -

cdr3_aa: CASIRDWAGNTIYF
cdr3_nt: TGTGCCAGCATCAGGGACTGGGCTGGAAACACCATATATTTT
v_call: TRBV6-5
j_call: TRBJ1-3
d_call: -
clone_size: -

cdr3_aa: CSVVVELTATEAFF
cdr3_nt: TGCAGCGTTGTTGTGGAGCTAACCGCTACTGAAGCTTTCTTT
v_call: TRBV29-1
j_call: TRBJ1-1
d_call: -
clone_size: -

cdr3_aa: CASSLGTDKYF
cdr3_nt: TGCGCCAGCAGCTTGGGGACGGACAAGTACTTC
v_call: TRBV5-1
j_call: TRBJ2-7
d_call: -
clone_size: -

cdr3_aa: CASSEQGFGNQPQHF
cdr3_nt: TGTGCCAGCAGTGAACAGGGATTCGGCAATCAGCCCCAGCATTTT
v_call: TRBV6-1
j_call: TRBJ1-5
d_call: -
clone_size: -

cdr3_aa: CASSLDSTKKLFF
cdr3_nt: TGTGCCAGCTCCCTGGATTCTACTAAAAAACTGTTTTTT
v_call: TRBV18
j_call: TRBJ1-4
d_call: -
clone_size: -

cdr3_aa: CASSLLLAGEGGELFF
cdr3_nt: TGTGCCAGCAGCTTACTCCTAGCGGGGGAAGGAGGGGAGCTGTTTTTT
v_call: TRBV7-9
j_call: TRBJ2-2
d_call: TRBD2
clone_size: -

cdr3_aa: CASSLSYRGLYEQFF
cdr3_nt: TGTGCCAGCAGTTTATCATATAGGGGTCTCTATGAGCAGTTCTTC
v_call: TRBV28
j_call: TRBJ2-1
d_call: -
clone_size: -

cdr3_aa: CASSLTGHDYQPQHF
cdr3_nt: TGTGCCAGCAGCCTGACAGGGCATGATTATCAGCCCCAGCATTTT
v_call: TRBV9
j_call: TRBJ1-5
d_call: TRBD1
clone_size: -

cdr3_aa: CASSLQGGEQYF
cdr3_nt: TGTGCCAGCAGCTTACAGGGTGGGGAGCAGTACTTC
v_call: TRBV7-8
j_call: TRBJ2-7
d_call: -
clone_size: -

cdr3_aa: CASSESSGIRFEPQHF
cdr3_nt: TGTGCCAGCAGTGAATCCAGCGGCATAAGATTTGAGCCCCAGCATTTT
v_call: TRBV2
j_call: TRBJ1-5
d_call: -
clone_size: once

cdr3_aa: CASRAVQGSTYEQYF
cdr3_nt: TGTGCCAGCAGAGCGGTACAGGGGAGTACCTACGAGCAGTACTTC
v_call: TRBV6-5
j_call: TRBJ2-7
d_call: TRBD1
clone_size: -

cdr3_aa: CASSRTSGGPGNEQFF
cdr3_nt: TGTGCCAGCAGCCGGACTAGCGGGGGGCCGGGGAATGAGCAGTTCTTC
v_call: TRBV4-2
j_call: TRBJ2-1
d_call: TRBD2
clone_size: -

cdr3_aa: CASSLRGPDGYLNTIYF
cdr3_nt: TGTGCCAGCAGCTTGCGGGGACCGGACGGCTACTTAAACACCATATATTTT
v_call: TRBV7-6
j_call: TRBJ1-3
d_call: -
clone_size: once

cdr3_aa: CASSVVAGDPYEQYF
cdr3_nt: TGTGCCAGCAGCGTAGTTGCGGGGGACCCCTACGAGCAGTACTTC
v_call: TRBV9
j_call: TRBJ2-7
d_call: TRBD2
clone_size: -

cdr3_aa: CASTPRAALINTEAFF
cdr3_nt: TGTGCCAGTACCCCAAGAGCCGCGCTTATTAACACTGAAGCTTTCTTT
v_call: TRBV19
j_call: TRBJ1-1
d_call: -
clone_size: -

cdr3_aa: CASSQQLGASGGAADEQFF
cdr3_nt: TGTGCCAGCAGCCAGCAGCTCGGGGCTAGCGGGGGGGCTGCCGATGAGCAGTTCTTC
v_call: TRBV5-6
j_call: TRBJ2-1
d_call: TRBD2
clone_size: -

cdr3_aa: CASRRLAGTPDTQYF
cdr3_nt: TGTGCCAGCAGAAGACTAGCGGGAACCCCCGATACGCAGTATTTT
v_call: TRBV2
j_call: TRBJ2-3
d_call: TRBD2
clone_size: -

cdr3_aa: CASSPGQAGDSEKLFF
cdr3_nt: TGTGCCAGCAGCCCAGGGCAGGCAGGGGATTCTGAAAAACTGTTTTTT
v_call: TRBV11-2
j_call: TRBJ1-4
d_call: -
clone_size: -

cdr3_aa: CATSDASGNYGYTF
cdr3_nt: TGTGCCACCAGTGATGCTTCAGGGAACTATGGCTACACCTTC
v_call: TRBV24-1
j_call: TRBJ1-2
d_call: -
clone_size: once

cdr3_aa: CASSLRLGSREQYF
cdr3_nt: TGTGCCAGCAGCTTAAGGCTCGGGAGTCGGGAGCAGTACTTC
v_call: TRBV13
j_call: TRBJ2-7
d_call: -
clone_size: -

cdr3_aa: CASSFIWDNLNYGYTF
cdr3_nt: TGCGCCAGCAGCTTCATTTGGGACAACCTCAACTATGGCTACACCTTC
v_call: TRBV5-1
j_call: TRBJ1-2
d_call: -
clone_size: -

cdr3_aa: CASSLSRDRGTGSPLHF
cdr3_nt: TGTGCCAGCAGTTTATCGAGGGACAGAGGAACTGGTTCACCCCTCCACTTT
v_call: TRBV27
j_call: TRBJ1-6
d_call: TRBD1
clone_size: -

cdr3_aa: CASSPAGNTEAFF
cdr3_nt: TGTGCCAGCAGCCCCGCGGGGAACACTGAAGCTTTCTTT
v_call: TRBV6-5
j_call: TRBJ1-1
d_call: -
clone_size: -

cdr3_aa: CASSVGGRGAANTGELFF
cdr3_nt: TGTGCCAGCAGTGTAGGCGGGAGGGGTGCCGCGAACACCGGGGAGCTGTTTTTT
v_call: TRBV6-4
j_call: TRBJ2-2
d_call: TRBD2
clone_size: -

cdr3_aa: CASSVNANNEQFF
cdr3_nt: TGTGCCAGTAGTGTAAACGCGAACAATGAGCAGTTCTTC
v_call: TRBV19
j_call: TRBJ2-1
d_call: -
clone_size: -

cdr3_aa: CASSLPPGSPLHF
cdr3_nt: TGTGCCAGCAGCCTCCCCCCGGGATCACCCCTCCACTTT
v_call: TRBV7-2
j_call: TRBJ1-6
d_call: -
clone_size: once

cdr3_aa: CSVEQGAAEQYF
cdr3_nt: TGCAGCGTTGAGCAGGGGGCTGCCGAGCAGTACTTC
v_call: TRBV29-1
j_call: TRBJ2-7
d_call: TRBD1
clone_size: once

cdr3_aa: CASSVSTRDTDTQYF
cdr3_nt: TGTGCCAGCAGCGTCTCAACTAGAGACACAGATACGCAGTATTTT
v_call: TRBV9
j_call: TRBJ2-3
d_call: -
clone_size: -

cdr3_aa: CAWSVRGYPKTGTDTQYF
cdr3_nt: TGTGCCTGGAGTGTACGCGGCTACCCCAAGACGGGCACAGATACGCAGTATTTT
v_call: TRBV30
j_call: TRBJ2-3
d_call: -
clone_size: -

cdr3_aa: CASSEGQGILQYF
cdr3_nt: TGTGCCAGCAGTGAAGGGCAGGGGATCTTGCAGTACTTC
v_call: TRBV2
j_call: TRBJ2-7
d_call: -
clone_size: -

cdr3_aa: CSVENAGGRTDTQYF
cdr3_nt: TGCAGCGTTGAAAATGCTGGGGGCAGAACAGATACGCAGTATTTT
v_call: TRBV29-1
j_call: TRBJ2-3
d_call: -
clone_size: -

cdr3_aa: CALLHLRVGGGYTF
cdr3_nt: TGTGCCTTACTCCACCTCAGGGTAGGGGGTGGCTACACCTTC
v_call: TRBV30
j_call: TRBJ1-2
d_call: -
clone_size: -